Listed below are T cell receptor beta chains from one sample, sequenced in a study of CD8+ T cells in alopecia areata. Measured with immunoSEQ multiplex PCR; TCRdb has only the in-frame clones, and not every one. The data contain 150,000 to 200,000 clones, approximately 56% of them singletons. The specimen comprised CD4+ T cells sorted from blood, sampled at week 0. The receptors shown here come from a human donor with alopecia areata. The CDR3 runs from the conserved cysteine through the conserved F or W. D genes are given only for firm matches. Only some rows state a clone size, as once, few, many or a class for expanded clones.

V gene: TRBV5-6; clone size: .; J gene: TRBJ2-4; D gene: TRBD2; CDR3 protein: CASSPTSGGPWAKNIQYF; CDR3 DNA: TGTGCCAGCAGCCCGACTAGCGGGGGGCCTTGGGCCAAAAACATTCAGTACTTC
V gene: TRBV30; clone size: .; J gene: TRBJ1-4; D gene: .; CDR3 protein: CACTDVANEKLFF; CDR3 DNA: TGTGCCTGTACGGACGTGGCTAATGAAAAACTGTTTTTT
V gene: TRBV30; clone size: .; J gene: TRBJ2-3; D gene: TRBD2; CDR3 protein: CAWNLAGGSYTDTQYF; CDR3 DNA: TGTGCCTGGAATTTAGCGGGGGGGTCTTACACAGATACGCAGTATTTT
V gene: TRBV6-1; clone size: .; J gene: TRBJ2-3; D gene: .; CDR3 protein: CASSELGDRTDTQYF; CDR3 DNA: TGTGCCAGCAGTGAACTCGGAGACCGCACAGATACGCAGTATTTT
V gene: TRBV29-1; clone size: .; J gene: TRBJ2-7; D gene: .; CDR3 protein: CSAGDYEQYF; CDR3 DNA: TGCAGCGCCGGAGACTACGAGCAGTACTTC
V gene: TRBV6-6; clone size: many; J gene: TRBJ1-6; D gene: .; CDR3 protein: CASTPIGSSPLHF; CDR3 DNA: TGTGCCAGCACCCCTATAGGCAGTTCACCCCTCCACTTT
V gene: TRBV9; clone size: .; J gene: TRBJ2-7; D gene: .; CDR3 protein: CASSARDLGSYEQYF; CDR3 DNA: TGTGCCAGCAGCGCCCGGGATCTAGGGTCCTACGAGCAGTACTTC
V gene: TRBV19; clone size: once; J gene: TRBJ1-6; D gene: TRBD1; CDR3 protein: CASSTRQGRSSPLHF; CDR3 DNA: TGTGCCAGTAGTACCCGACAGGGCCGCTCTTCACCCCTCCACTTT
V gene: TRBV7-8; clone size: .; J gene: TRBJ1-3; D gene: .; CDR3 protein: CASSPRTDNSGNTIYF; CDR3 DNA: TGTGCCAGCAGCCCCCGGACGGACAACTCTGGAAACACCATATATTTT
V gene: TRBV6-5; clone size: few; J gene: TRBJ2-5; D gene: .; CDR3 protein: CASSRNTNAETQYF; CDR3 DNA: TGTGCCAGCAGTCGGAACACTAACGCCGAGACCCAGTACTTC
V gene: TRBV11-2; clone size: .; J gene: TRBJ1-2; D gene: .; CDR3 protein: CASSSGTFYGYTF; CDR3 DNA: TGTGCCAGCAGCTCCGGGACCTTCTATGGCTACACCTTC
V gene: TRBV29-1; clone size: .; J gene: TRBJ2-3; D gene: TRBD2; CDR3 protein: CSVEGTSGGSTDTQYF; CDR3 DNA: TGCAGCGTTGAAGGGACTAGCGGGGGTAGCACAGATACGCAGTATTTT
V gene: TRBV7-9; clone size: .; J gene: TRBJ2-2; D gene: .; CDR3 protein: CADQGTPTGELFF; CDR3 DNA: TGTGCCGACCAAGGGACACCTACCGGGGAGCTGTTTTTT
V gene: TRBV29-1; clone size: few; J gene: TRBJ1-1; D gene: .; CDR3 protein: CSPRAVSGTEAFF; CDR3 DNA: TGCAGCCCGCGTGCGGTAAGCGGCACTGAAGCTTTCTTT
V gene: TRBV30; clone size: .; J gene: TRBJ2-2; D gene: .; CDR3 protein: CAWSLGQHTGELFF; CDR3 DNA: TGTGCCTGGAGTTTAGGACAACACACCGGGGAGCTGTTTTTT
V gene: TRBV29-1; clone size: .; J gene: TRBJ1-4; D gene: TRBD1; CDR3 protein: CSVGGTGNEKLFF; CDR3 DNA: TGCAGCGTTGGAGGGACAGGGAATGAAAAACTGTTTTTT
V gene: TRBV19; clone size: .; J gene: TRBJ1-5; D gene: TRBD1; CDR3 protein: CASSIGGQGGQPQHF; CDR3 DNA: TGTGCCAGTAGTATTGGCGGACAGGGAGGGCAGCCCCAGCATTTT
V gene: TRBV23-1; clone size: .; J gene: TRBJ1-5; D gene: .; CDR3 protein: CASSQSRSHPPDSLNQPQHF; CDR3 DNA: TGCGCCAGCAGTCAATCTAGGTCTCACCCTCCAGACAGCCTCAATCAGCCCCAGCATTTT
V gene: TRBV30; clone size: .; J gene: TRBJ2-5; D gene: .; CDR3 protein: CAWSQGETQYF; CDR3 DNA: TGTGCCTGGAGCCAAGGGGAGACCCAGTACTTC
V gene: TRBV29-1; clone size: .; J gene: TRBJ1-5; D gene: .; CDR3 protein: CSAQEGNQPQHF; CDR3 DNA: TGCAGCGCACAAGAGGGTAATCAGCCCCAGCATTTT
V gene: TRBV18; clone size: few; J gene: TRBJ1-2; D gene: .; CDR3 protein: CASSPSTGLTDGYTF; CDR3 DNA: TGTGCCAGCTCACCATCAACAGGTTTGACCGATGGCTACACCTTC
V gene: TRBV7-9; clone size: .; J gene: TRBJ2-7; D gene: .; CDR3 protein: CASSTPTGYEQYF; CDR3 DNA: TGTGCCAGCAGCACGCCAACGGGCTACGAGCAGTACTTC
V gene: TRBV29-1; clone size: .; J gene: TRBJ2-3; D gene: .; CDR3 protein: CSVREATDTQYF; CDR3 DNA: TGCAGCGTCAGGGAAGCCACAGATACGCAGTATTTT
V gene: TRBV7-8; clone size: .; J gene: TRBJ1-5; D gene: TRBD1; CDR3 protein: CASSLAGDRGRQPQHF; CDR3 DNA: TGTGCCAGCAGCTTAGCAGGGGACAGGGGGCGACAGCCCCAGCATTTT
V gene: TRBV29-1; clone size: .; J gene: TRBJ1-2; D gene: .; CDR3 protein: CSVAPLANYGYTF; CDR3 DNA: TGCAGCGTGGCGCCTTTAGCTAACTATGGCTACACCTTC
V gene: TRBV5-6; clone size: .; J gene: TRBJ2-7; D gene: .; CDR3 protein: CASSQQQGRYEQYF; CDR3 DNA: TGTGCCAGCAGCCAGCAACAGGGAAGGTACGAGCAGTACTTC
V gene: TRBV2; clone size: few; J gene: TRBJ2-3; D gene: TRBD2; CDR3 protein: CASSAGGGPLTDTQYF; CDR3 DNA: TGTGCCAGCAGTGCCGGGGGGGGCCCGTTGACAGATACGCAGTATTTT
V gene: TRBV5-1; clone size: .; J gene: TRBJ1-1; D gene: TRBD1; CDR3 protein: CASSEMTGGTEAFF; CDR3 DNA: TGCGCCAGCAGCGAAATGACAGGGGGTACTGAAGCTTTCTTT
V gene: TRBV29-1; clone size: few; J gene: TRBJ2-5; D gene: TRBD1; CDR3 protein: CSVATGFGETQYF; CDR3 DNA: TGCAGCGTTGCGACAGGGTTCGGGGAGACCCAGTACTTC
V gene: TRBV27; clone size: .; J gene: TRBJ1-2; D gene: .; CDR3 protein: CASSLRQSYGYTF; CDR3 DNA: TGTGCCAGCAGTTTACGACAGAGCTATGGCTACACCTTC
V gene: TRBV7-9; clone size: few; J gene: TRBJ1-1; D gene: .; CDR3 protein: CASSLKANTEAFF; CDR3 DNA: TGTGCCAGCAGCTTAAAGGCGAACACTGAAGCTTTCTTT
V gene: TRBV29-1; clone size: few; J gene: TRBJ2-7; D gene: .; CDR3 protein: CSVGRRMGYEQYF; CDR3 DNA: TGCAGCGTTGGACGGAGAATGGGTTACGAGCAGTACTTC
V gene: TRBV29-1; clone size: .; J gene: TRBJ2-3; D gene: .; CDR3 protein: CSPGTTDTQYF; CDR3 DNA: TGCAGCCCCGGGACCACAGATACGCAGTATTTT
V gene: TRBV29-1; clone size: .; J gene: TRBJ2-6; D gene: .; CDR3 protein: CSAVQSPGVAGANVLTF; CDR3 DNA: TGCAGCGCTGTACAGAGTCCAGGGGTGGCTGGGGCCAACGTCCTGACTTTC
V gene: TRBV29-1; clone size: .; J gene: TRBJ2-1; D gene: TRBD2; CDR3 protein: CSVDRGGFYNEQFF; CDR3 DNA: TGCAGCGTTGATCGGGGGGGCTTCTACAATGAGCAGTTCTTC
V gene: TRBV2; clone size: .; J gene: TRBJ2-2; D gene: TRBD1; CDR3 protein: CASRTGQGAGELFF; CDR3 DNA: TGTGCCAGCAGGACAGGACAGGGGGCCGGGGAGCTGTTTTTT
V gene: TRBV6-5; clone size: .; J gene: TRBJ2-4; D gene: .; CDR3 protein: CASSGGLAKNIQYF; CDR3 DNA: TGTGCCAGCAGCGGAGGGCTAGCCAAAAACATTCAGTACTTC
V gene: TRBV5-1; clone size: .; J gene: TRBJ2-7; D gene: TRBD2; CDR3 protein: CASSLGLAESYEQYF; CDR3 DNA: TGCGCCAGCAGCTTGGGCCTAGCGGAAAGTTACGAGCAGTACTTC
V gene: TRBV29-1; clone size: .; J gene: TRBJ1-2; D gene: .; CDR3 protein: CSVAGYTF; CDR3 DNA: TGCAGCGTTGCTGGCTACACCTTC
V gene: TRBV4-1; clone size: .; J gene: TRBJ2-5; D gene: .; CDR3 protein: CASSQVNLGFIQETQYF; CDR3 DNA: TGCGCCAGCAGCCAAGTGAATTTGGGCTTCATCCAAGAGACCCAGTACTTC
V gene: TRBV18; clone size: .; J gene: TRBJ1-1; D gene: TRBD1; CDR3 protein: CASSPGQDFSAFF; CDR3 DNA: TGTGCCAGCTCACCTGGACAGGACTTTAGTGCTTTCTTT
V gene: TRBV5-1; clone size: .; J gene: TRBJ2-1; D gene: TRBD2; CDR3 protein: CASRQGLAGANEQFF; CDR3 DNA: TGCGCCAGCAGGCAGGGACTAGCGGGGGCCAATGAGCAGTTCTTC
V gene: TRBV29-1; clone size: once; J gene: TRBJ1-5; D gene: .; CDR3 protein: CSVAAGVSNQPQHF; CDR3 DNA: TGCAGCGTTGCGGCGGGGGTTAGCAATCAGCCCCAGCATTTT
V gene: TRBV9; clone size: .; J gene: TRBJ2-7; D gene: .; CDR3 protein: CASSARDYEQYF; CDR3 DNA: TGTGCCAGCAGCGCCCGGGACTACGAGCAGTACTTC
V gene: TRBV29-1; clone size: .; J gene: TRBJ1-2; D gene: .; CDR3 protein: CSASVQGPNYGYTF; CDR3 DNA: TGCAGCGCGTCCGTACAGGGTCCTAACTATGGCTACACCTTC
V gene: TRBV7-9; clone size: .; J gene: TRBJ2-1; D gene: TRBD2; CDR3 protein: CASSLGGLAGQQFF; CDR3 DNA: TGTGCCAGCAGCTTAGGTGGCCTAGCGGGGCAGCAGTTCTTC
V gene: TRBV5-1; clone size: .; J gene: TRBJ2-3; D gene: TRBD2; CDR3 protein: CASCLWGGGTTDTQYF; CDR3 DNA: TGCGCCAGCTGCCTCTGGGGCGGGGGAACCACAGATACGCAGTATTTT
V gene: TRBV29-1; clone size: .; J gene: TRBJ1-1; D gene: .; CDR3 protein: CSVHRVMNTEAFF; CDR3 DNA: TGCAGCGTCCACAGGGTCATGAACACTGAAGCTTTCTTT
V gene: TRBV11-3; clone size: .; J gene: TRBJ2-5; D gene: .; CDR3 protein: CASSLDGDGETQYF; CDR3 DNA: TGTGCCAGCAGCTTAGATGGGGACGGAGAGACCCAGTACTTC